This note documents a single T cell receptor beta chain sequence. Original methodology: How many nucleated cells were present was estimated from reference gene primer amplification. Profiling relied on immunoSEQ multiplex PCR, and the TCRdb table lists in-frame clones only, not all of them. The V and J calls and clone size were taken over from that table, and D and trimming were inferred from the DNA. The sample yields 400,000 or so clones, approximately 87% seen once. This entry is derived from a study of blood T cell repertoires in COVID-19. This CDR3 spans 18 amino acids. This TCR was sampled from a man aged 35 to 55 in a cohort exposed to, infected with or recovered from COVID-19 (not recorded which). The gene calls are TRBV1 and TRBJ2-5; no DNA check was done on the table's D call, TRBD2. TRBV1 is reported as a pseudogene. Sequencing was carried out using PBMCs or T cells enriched from blood (not recorded which). CDR3 coding DNA: TGCACCAGCAGCCTCCCGGGACTAGCGGGAATCCCGGAGGAGACCCAGTACTTC. This codes for CTSSLPGLAGIPEETQYF.